This TCR beta chain was captured by sequencing in a study of vaccination and CD4 T cells after COVID-19. Across the whole study: Participants were vaccinated with two doses, given as either BNT162b2 or mRNA-1273 vaccine. The study sampled three convalescent patients at day 14 and again at days 161 to 241 post-vaccination. Cells received overlapping spike peptides from SARS-CoV-2, HCoV-NL63, HCoV-OC43 and HCoV-229E as stimulation.

Comment on this clonotype: The antigen is undetermined.

The time point was: late sampling 161 to 241 days after vaccination in a few convalescent patients. Treatment in this sample: approximately nine-day PBMC culture with coronavirus spike peptide pools or control peptides (ViraFEST assay). Scientists ran DNA taken from cultured CD4+ T cells through the Oncomine TCR Beta short-read assay for sequencing. In TCRdb, the PCR reads were re-called with MiXCR into one record per CDR3 protein. The top ten clones hold about 5% of a sample with about 26,000 distinct CDR3 sequences, less than 45% of them seen once. Looked up from germline, CDR1 is MDHEN and CDR2 is SYDVKM. There are 13 residues in the CDR3. Trimming shortened V by 2 bases and J by 5 bases, and 9 bases separated the two germline ends.

The input for sequencing was CD4+ T cells from blood, cultured in vitro, taken about 7 months after SARS-CoV-2 vaccination. The chain recombines TRBV28 with TRBJ1-2, with a tentative D call TRBD1 (5 bases). The receptor's source is a human donor who had recovered from COVID-19. The CDR3 nucleotides read TGTGCCAGCAGTTTACAGACAGATTATGGCTACACCTTC. It codes for CASSLQTDYGYTF.